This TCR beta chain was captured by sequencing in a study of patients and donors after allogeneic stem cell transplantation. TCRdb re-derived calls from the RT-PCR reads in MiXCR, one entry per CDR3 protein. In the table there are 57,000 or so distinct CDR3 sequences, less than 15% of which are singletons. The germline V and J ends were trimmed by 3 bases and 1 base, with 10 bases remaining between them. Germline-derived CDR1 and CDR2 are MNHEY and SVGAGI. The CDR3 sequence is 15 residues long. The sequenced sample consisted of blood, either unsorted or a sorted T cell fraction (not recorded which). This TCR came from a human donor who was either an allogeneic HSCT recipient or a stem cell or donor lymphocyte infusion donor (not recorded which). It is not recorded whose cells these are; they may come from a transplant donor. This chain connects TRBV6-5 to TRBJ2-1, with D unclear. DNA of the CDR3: TGTGCCAGCAGTTATATCCAGCTATCCTACAATGAGCAGTTCTTC. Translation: CASSYIQLSYNEQFF.